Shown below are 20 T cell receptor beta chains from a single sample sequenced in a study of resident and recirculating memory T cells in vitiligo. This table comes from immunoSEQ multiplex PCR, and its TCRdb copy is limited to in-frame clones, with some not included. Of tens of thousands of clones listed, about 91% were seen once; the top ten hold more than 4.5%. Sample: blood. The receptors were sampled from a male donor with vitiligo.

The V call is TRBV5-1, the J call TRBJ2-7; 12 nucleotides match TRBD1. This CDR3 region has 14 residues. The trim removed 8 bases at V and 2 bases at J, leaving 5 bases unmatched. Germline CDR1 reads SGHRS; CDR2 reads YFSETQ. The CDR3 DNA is TGCGCCAGTTCGGGGACAGGGGGCCCCTACGAGCAGTACTTC. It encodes CASSGTGGPYEQYF.

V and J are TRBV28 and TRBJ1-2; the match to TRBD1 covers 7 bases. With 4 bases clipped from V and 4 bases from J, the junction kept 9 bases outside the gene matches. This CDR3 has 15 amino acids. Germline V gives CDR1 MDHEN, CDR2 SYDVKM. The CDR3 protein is CASSSRGSHFYGYTF. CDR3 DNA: TGTGCCAGCAGTTCCAGGGGGAGCCATTTCTATGGCTACACCTTC.

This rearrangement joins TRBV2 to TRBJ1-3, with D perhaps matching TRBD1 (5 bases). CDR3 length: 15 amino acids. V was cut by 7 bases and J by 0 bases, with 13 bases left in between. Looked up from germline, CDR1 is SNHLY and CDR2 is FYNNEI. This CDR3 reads CASTVRRGSGNTIYF. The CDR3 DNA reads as TGTGCCAGCACCGTTCGGAGGGGCTCTGGAAACACCATATATTTT.

Written as DNA, the CDR3 is TGCGCCAGCAGCGATCCGGGACAGGGGACCTTTGAGCAGTACTTC. It codes for CASSDPGQGTFEQYF. The gene calls are TRBV5-1 and TRBJ2-7; TRBD1 agrees at 10 bases. After removal of 4 bases from V and 7 bases from J, the junction contained 11 bases not matched to a gene. This CDR3 has 15 amino acids. From germline, CDR1 is SGHRS and CDR2 YFSETQ.

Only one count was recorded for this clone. CDR3 loop: CASSQGLGVGLEQYF. As DNA, the CDR3 is TGTGCCAGCAGCCAAGGACTAGGCGTGGGGCTCGAGCAGTACTTC. The chain employs TRBV4-2 and TRBJ2-7; D might be TRBD2 (6 bases). CDR1 and CDR2 (germline): LGHNA, YNFKEQ. V was trimmed by 1 base and J by 6 bases, leaving 16 bases between them. This CDR3 contains 15 residues.

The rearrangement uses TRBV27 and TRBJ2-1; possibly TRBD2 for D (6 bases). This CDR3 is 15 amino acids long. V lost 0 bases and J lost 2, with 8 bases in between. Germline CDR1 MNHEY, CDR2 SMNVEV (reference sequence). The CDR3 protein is CASSLSGGPYNEQFF. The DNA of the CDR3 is TGTGCCAGCAGTTTATCGGGGGGACCCTACAATGAGCAGTTCTTC.

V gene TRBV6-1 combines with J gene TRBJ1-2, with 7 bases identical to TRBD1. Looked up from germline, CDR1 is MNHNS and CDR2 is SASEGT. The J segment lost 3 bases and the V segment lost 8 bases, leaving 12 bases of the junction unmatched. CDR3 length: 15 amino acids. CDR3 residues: CASLMGDSSDYGYTF. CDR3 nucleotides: TGTGCCAGCCTCATGGGGGACAGTTCTGACTATGGCTACACCTTC.

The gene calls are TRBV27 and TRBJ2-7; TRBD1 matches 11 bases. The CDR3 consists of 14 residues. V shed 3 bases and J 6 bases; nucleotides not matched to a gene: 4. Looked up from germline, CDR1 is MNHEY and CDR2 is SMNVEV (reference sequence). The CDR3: CASSFRTGGTEQYF. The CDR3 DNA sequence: TGTGCCAGCAGTTTCCGGACAGGGGGCACCGAGCAGTACTTC.

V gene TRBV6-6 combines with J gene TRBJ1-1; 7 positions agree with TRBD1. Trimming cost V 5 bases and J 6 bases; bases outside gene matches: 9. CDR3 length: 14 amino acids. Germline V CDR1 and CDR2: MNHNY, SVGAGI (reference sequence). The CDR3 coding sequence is TGTGCCAGCAGTAGGGGGTCAGGGGGACCTGAAGCTTTCTTT. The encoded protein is CASSRGSGGPEAFF.

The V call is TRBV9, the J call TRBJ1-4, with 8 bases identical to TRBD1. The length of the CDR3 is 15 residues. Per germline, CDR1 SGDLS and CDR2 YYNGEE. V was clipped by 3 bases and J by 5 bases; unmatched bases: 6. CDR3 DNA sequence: TGTGCCAGCAGCGCCTGGACAGGGAAAAATGAAAAACTGTTTTTT. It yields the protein CASSAWTGKNEKLFF.

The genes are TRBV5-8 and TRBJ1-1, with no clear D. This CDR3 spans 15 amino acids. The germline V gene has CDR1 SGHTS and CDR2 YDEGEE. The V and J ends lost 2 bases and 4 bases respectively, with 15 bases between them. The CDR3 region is CASSFTQVGGTEAFF. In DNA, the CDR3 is TGTGCCAGCAGCTTTACTCAGGTAGGAGGCACTGAAGCTTTCTTT.

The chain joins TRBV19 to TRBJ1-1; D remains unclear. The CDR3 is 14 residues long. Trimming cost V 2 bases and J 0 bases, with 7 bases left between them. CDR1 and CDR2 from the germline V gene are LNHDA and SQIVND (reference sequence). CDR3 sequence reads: CASSINSMNTEAFF. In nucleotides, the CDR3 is TGTGCCAGTAGTATAAACAGTATGAACACTGAAGCTTTCTTT.

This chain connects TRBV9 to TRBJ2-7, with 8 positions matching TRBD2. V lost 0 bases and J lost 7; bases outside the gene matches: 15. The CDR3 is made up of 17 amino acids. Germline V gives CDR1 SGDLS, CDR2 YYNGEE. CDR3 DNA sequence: TGTGCCAGCAGCGTAGGGGGCCGATTAGCGGGAATGGGGGAGCAGTACTTC. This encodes CASSVGGRLAGMGEQYF.

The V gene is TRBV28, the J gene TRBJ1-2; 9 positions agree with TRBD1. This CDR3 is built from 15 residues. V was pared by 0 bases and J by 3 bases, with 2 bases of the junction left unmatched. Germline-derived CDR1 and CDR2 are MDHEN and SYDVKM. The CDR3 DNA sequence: TGTGCCAGCAGTTTATGGGGGACAGGGCACTATGGCTACACCTTC. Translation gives CASSLWGTGHYGYTF.

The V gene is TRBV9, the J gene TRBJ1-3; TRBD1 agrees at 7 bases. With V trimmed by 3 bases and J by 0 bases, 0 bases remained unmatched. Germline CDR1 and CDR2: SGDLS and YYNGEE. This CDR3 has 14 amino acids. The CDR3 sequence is CASSAGGSGNTIYF. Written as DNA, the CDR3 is TGTGCCAGCAGCGCAGGGGGCTCTGGAAACACCATATATTTT.

CDR3 in DNA: TGTGCCATCAGTGAGTGGGGCGGGATCATCCAAGAGACCCAGTACTTC. Protein product: CAISEWGGIIQETQYF. The chain combines TRBV10-3 with TRBJ2-5, with D possibly TRBD2 on 6 matching bases. Between the trimmed V and J ends, which lost 1 base and 1 base, there was a span of 13 bases. CDR3 size: 16 residues. From germline, CDR1 is ENHRY and CDR2 SYGVKD.

The CDR3 bases are TGCGCCAGCAGCCAAGAAGGAGGGACTTCCTACGAGCAGTACTTC. The encoded protein is CASSQEGGTSYEQYF. The V gene is TRBV4-1, the J gene TRBJ2-7, with D possibly TRBD2 on 6 matching bases. In germline, CDR1 is MGHRA, CDR2 YSYEKL. The V and J ends lost 0 bases and 1 base respectively, with 10 bases between them. CDR3 size: 15 residues.

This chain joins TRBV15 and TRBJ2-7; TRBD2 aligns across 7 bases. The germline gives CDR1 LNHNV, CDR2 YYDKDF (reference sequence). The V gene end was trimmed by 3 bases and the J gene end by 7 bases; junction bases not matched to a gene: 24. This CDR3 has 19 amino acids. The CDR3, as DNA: TGTGCCACCAGCAGCACCACTCCCCCTCAGACTAGCTCCTTTGGTGAGCAGTACTTC. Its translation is CATSSTTPPQTSSFGEQYF.

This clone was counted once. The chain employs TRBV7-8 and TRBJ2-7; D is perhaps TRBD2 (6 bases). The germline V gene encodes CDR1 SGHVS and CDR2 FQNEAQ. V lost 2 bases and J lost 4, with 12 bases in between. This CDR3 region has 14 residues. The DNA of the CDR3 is TGTGCCAGCAGCTTACGGGGGAGGCGGTACGAGCAGTACTTC. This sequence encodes CASSLRGRRYEQYF.

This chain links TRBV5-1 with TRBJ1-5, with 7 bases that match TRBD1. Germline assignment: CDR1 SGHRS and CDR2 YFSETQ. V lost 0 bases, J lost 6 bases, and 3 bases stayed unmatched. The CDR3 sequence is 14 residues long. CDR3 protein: CASSLDRGSQPQHF. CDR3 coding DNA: TGCGCCAGCAGCTTGGACAGGGGCAGTCAGCCCCAGCATTTT.